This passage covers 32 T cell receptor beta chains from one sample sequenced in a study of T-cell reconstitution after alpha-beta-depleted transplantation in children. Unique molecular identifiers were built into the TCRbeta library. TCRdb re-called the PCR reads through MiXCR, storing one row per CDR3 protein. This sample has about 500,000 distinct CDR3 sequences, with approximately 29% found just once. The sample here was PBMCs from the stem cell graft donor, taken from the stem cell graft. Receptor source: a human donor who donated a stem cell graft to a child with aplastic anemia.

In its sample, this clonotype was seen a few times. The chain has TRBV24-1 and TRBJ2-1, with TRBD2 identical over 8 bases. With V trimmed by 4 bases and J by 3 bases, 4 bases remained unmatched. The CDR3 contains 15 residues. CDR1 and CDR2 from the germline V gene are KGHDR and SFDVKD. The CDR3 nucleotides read TGTGCCACCAGTGACGCTAGCGGGCGCTACAATGAGCAGTTCTTC. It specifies CATSDASGRYNEQFF.

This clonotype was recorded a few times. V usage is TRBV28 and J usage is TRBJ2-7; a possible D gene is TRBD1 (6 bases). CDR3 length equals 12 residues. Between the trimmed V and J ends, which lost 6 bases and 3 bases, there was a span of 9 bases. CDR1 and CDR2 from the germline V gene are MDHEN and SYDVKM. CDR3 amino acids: CASRGAVYEQYF. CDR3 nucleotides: TGTGCCAGCAGGGGGGCTGTCTACGAGCAGTACTTC.

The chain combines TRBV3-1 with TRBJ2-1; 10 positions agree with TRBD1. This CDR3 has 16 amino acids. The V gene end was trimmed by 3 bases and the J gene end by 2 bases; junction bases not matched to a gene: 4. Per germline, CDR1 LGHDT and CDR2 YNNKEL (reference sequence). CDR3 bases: TGTGCCAGCAGCCAGGGGACAGGGGTGGCCTACAATGAGCAGTTCTTC. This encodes CASSQGTGVAYNEQFF.

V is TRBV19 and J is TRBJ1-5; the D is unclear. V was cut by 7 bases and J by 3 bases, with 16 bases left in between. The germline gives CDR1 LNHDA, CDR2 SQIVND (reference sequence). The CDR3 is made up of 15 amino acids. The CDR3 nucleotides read TGTGCCAGTACTCCACTACCGGCCCTCAATCAGCCCCAGCATTTT. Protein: CASTPLPALNQPQHF.

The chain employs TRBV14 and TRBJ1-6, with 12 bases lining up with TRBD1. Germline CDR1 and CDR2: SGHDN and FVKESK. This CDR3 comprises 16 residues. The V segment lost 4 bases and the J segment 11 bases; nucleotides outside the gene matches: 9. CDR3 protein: CASSLGQGAAGTPLHF. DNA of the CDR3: TGTGCCAGCAGCCTGGGACAGGGGGCTGCAGGGACACCCCTCCACTTT.

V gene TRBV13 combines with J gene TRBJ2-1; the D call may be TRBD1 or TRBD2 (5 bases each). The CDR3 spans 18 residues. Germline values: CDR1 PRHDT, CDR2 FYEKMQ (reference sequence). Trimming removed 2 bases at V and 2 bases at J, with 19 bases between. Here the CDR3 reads CASSLRITRDPPYNEQFF. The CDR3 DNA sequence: TGTGCCAGCAGCTTAAGGATAACGAGGGACCCTCCCTACAATGAGCAGTTCTTC.

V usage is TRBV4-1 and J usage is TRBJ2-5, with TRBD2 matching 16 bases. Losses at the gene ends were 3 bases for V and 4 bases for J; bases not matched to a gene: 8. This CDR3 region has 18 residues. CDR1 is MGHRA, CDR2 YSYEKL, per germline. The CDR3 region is CASSHGGLAGGRGETQYF. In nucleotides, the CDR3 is TGCGCCAGCAGCCACGGGGGACTAGCGGGAGGGAGGGGAGAGACCCAGTACTTC.

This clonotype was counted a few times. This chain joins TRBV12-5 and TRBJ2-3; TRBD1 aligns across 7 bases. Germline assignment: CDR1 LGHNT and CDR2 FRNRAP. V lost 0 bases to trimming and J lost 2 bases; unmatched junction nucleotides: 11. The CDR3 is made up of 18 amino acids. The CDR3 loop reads CASGLVRTGEDYTDTQYF. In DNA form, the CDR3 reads TGTGCTAGTGGTTTGGTAAGAACAGGGGAAGACTACACAGATACGCAGTATTTT.

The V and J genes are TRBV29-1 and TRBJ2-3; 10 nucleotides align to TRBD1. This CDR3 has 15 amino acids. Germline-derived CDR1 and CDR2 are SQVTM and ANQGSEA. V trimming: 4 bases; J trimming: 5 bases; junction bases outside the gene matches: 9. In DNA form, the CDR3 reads TGCAGCGTTGCTTACCCGGGACAGGGGAGAGATACGCAGTATTTT. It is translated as CSVAYPGQGRDTQYF.

This CDR3 reads CASSYSRDRGYEQYF. The CDR3, as DNA: TGTGCCAGCAGTTACTCCCGGGACAGGGGCTACGAGCAGTACTTC. The chain combines TRBV6-5 with TRBJ2-7; 10 nucleotides align to TRBD1. Germline CDR1 reads MNHEY; CDR2 reads SVGAGI. This CDR3 comprises 15 residues. V lost 0 bases to trimming and J lost 3 bases; unmatched junction nucleotides: 2.

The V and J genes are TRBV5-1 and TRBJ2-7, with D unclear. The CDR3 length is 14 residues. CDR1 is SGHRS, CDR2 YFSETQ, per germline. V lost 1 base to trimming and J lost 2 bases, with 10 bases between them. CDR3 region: CASSLITGTYEQYF. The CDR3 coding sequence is TGCGCCAGCAGCTTGATTACGGGTACCTACGAGCAGTACTTC. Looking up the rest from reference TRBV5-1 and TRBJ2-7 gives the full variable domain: KAGVTQTPRYLIKTRGQQVTLSCSPISGHRSVSWYQQTPGQGLQFLFEYFSETQRNKGNFPGRFSGRQFSNSRSEMNVSTLELGDSALYLCASSLITGTYEQYFGPGTRLTVT.

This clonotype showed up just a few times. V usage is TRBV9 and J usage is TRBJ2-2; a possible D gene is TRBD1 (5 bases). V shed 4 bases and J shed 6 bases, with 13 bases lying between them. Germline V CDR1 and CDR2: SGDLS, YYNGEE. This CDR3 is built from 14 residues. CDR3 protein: CASSSQAVAGELFF. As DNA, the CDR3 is TGTGCCAGCAGCTCACAGGCAGTGGCCGGGGAGCTGTTTTTT.

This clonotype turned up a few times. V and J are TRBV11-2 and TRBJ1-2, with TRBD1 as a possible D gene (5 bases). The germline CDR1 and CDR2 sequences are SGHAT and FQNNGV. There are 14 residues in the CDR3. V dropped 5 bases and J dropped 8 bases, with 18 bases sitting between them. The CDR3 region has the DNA TGTGCCAGCAGCCCCCCGGGTTGGGGCGAAGGCTACACCTTC. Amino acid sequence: CASSPPGWGEGYTF.

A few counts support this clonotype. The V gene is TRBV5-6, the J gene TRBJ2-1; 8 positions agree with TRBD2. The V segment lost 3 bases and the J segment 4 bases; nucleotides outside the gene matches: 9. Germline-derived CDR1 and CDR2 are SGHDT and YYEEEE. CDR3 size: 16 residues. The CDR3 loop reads CASSSDGLAPYNEQFF. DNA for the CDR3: TGTGCCAGCAGCTCGGATGGACTAGCTCCATACAATGAGCAGTTCTTC.

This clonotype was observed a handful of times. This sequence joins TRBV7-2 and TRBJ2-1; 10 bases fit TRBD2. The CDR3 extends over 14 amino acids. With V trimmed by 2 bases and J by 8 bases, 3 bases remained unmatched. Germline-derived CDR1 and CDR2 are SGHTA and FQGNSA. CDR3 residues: CASSLIGLADEQFF. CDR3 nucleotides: TGTGCCAGCAGCTTAATAGGACTAGCGGATGAGCAGTTCTTC. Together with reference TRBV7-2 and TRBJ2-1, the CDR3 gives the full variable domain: GAGVSQSPSNKVTEKGKDVELRCDPISGHTALYWYRQSLGQGLEFLIYFQGNSAPDKSGLPSDRFSAERTGGSVSTLTIQRTQQEDSAVYLCASSLIGLADEQFFGPGTRLTVL.

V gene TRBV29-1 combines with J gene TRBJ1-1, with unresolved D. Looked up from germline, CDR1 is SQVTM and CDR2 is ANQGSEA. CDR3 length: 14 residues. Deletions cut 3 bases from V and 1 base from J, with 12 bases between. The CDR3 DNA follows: TGCAGCGTTGATCTGGGTACAGCGAACACTGAAGCTTTCTTT. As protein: CSVDLGTANTEAFF. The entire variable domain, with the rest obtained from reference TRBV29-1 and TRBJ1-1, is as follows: SAVISQKPSRDICQRGTSLTIQCQVDSQVTMMFWYRQQPGQSLTLIATANQGSEATYESGFVIDKFPISRPNLTFSTLTVSNMSPEDSSIYLCSVDLGTANTEAFFGQGTRLTVV.

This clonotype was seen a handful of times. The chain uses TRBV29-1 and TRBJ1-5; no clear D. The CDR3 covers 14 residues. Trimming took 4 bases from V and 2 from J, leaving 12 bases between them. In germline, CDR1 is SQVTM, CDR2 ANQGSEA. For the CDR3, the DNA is TGCAGCGTTGTCTCTGGGGAGGGCAATCAGCCCCAGCATTTT. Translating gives CSVVSGEGNQPQHF.

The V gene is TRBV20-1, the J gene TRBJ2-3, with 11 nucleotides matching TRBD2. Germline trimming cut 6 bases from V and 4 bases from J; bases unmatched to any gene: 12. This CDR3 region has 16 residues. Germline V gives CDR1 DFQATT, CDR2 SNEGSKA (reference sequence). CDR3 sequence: CSATFRTSGLPDTQYF. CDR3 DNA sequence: TGCAGTGCCACCTTCCGGACTAGCGGGCTCCCAGATACGCAGTATTTT.

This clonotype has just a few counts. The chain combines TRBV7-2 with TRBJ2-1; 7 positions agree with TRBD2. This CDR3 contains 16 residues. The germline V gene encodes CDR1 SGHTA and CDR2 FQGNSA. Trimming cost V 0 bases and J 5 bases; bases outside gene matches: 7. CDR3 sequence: CASSLAVRGRNNEQFF. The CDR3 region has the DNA TGTGCCAGCAGCTTAGCGGTGCGGGGGAGAAACAATGAGCAGTTCTTC. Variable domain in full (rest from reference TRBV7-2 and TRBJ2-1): GAGVSQSPSNKVTEKGKDVELRCDPISGHTALYWYRQSLGQGLEFLIYFQGNSAPDKSGLPSDRFSAERTGGSVSTLTIQRTQQEDSAVYLCASSLAVRGRNNEQFFGPGTRLTVL.

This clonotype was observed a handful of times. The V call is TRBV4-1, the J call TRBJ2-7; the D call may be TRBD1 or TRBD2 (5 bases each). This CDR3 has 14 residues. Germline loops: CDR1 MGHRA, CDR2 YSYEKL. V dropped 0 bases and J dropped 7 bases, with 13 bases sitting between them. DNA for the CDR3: TGCGCCAGCAGCCAAGAGAGGGGAGCTGGGGAGCAGTACGTC. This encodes CASSQERGAGEQYV.

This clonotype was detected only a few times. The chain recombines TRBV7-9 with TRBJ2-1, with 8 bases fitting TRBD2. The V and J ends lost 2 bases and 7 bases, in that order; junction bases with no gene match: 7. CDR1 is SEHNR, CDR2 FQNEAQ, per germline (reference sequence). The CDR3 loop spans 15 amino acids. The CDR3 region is CASSLKTGGHNEQFF. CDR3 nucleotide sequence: TGTGCCAGCAGCTTAAAAACGGGAGGGCATAATGAGCAGTTCTTC.

CDR3 region: CASSLGGANEQYF. The CDR3 DNA sequence: TGCGCCAGCAGCTTGGGGGGCGCGAACGAGCAGTACTTC. The V gene is TRBV5-1, the J gene TRBJ2-7; TRBD1 might be the D (5 bases). This CDR3 spans 13 amino acids. Deletions cut 0 bases from V and 5 bases from J, with 9 bases between. Germline values: CDR1 SGHRS, CDR2 YFSETQ.

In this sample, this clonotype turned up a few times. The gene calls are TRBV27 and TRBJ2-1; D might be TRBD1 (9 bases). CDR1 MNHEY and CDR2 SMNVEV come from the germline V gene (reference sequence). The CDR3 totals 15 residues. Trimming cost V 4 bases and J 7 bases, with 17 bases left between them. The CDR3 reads CASSSGGTGKNEQFF. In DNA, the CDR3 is TGTGCCAGCAGTTCGGGGGGGACAGGGAAGAATGAGCAGTTCTTC.

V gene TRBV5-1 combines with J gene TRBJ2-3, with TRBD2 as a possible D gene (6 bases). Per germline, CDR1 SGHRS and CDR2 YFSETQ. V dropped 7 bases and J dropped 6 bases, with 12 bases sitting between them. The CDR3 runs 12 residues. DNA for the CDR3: TGCGCCAGCGGAGGCGGAGGGGATACGCAGTATTTT. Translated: CASGGGGDTQYF.

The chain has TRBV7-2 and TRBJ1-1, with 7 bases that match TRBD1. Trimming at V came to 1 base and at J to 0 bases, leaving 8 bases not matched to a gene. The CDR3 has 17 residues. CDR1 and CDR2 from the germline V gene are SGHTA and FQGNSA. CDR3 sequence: CASSLGQGSVVNTEAFF. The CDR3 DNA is TGTGCCAGCAGCTTAGGACAGGGAAGCGTCGTGAACACTGAAGCTTTCTTT. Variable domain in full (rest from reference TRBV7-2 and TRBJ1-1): GAGVSQSPSNKVTEKGKDVELRCDPISGHTALYWYRQSLGQGLEFLIYFQGNSAPDKSGLPSDRFSAERTGGSVSTLTIQRTQQEDSAVYLCASSLGQGSVVNTEAFFGQGTRLTVV.

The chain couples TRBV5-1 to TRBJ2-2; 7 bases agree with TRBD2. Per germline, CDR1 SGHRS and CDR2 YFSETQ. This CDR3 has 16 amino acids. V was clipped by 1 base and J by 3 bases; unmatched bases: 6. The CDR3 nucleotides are TGCGCCAGCAGCTTGAGAGGCGGGAGTGACACCGGGGAGCTGTTTTTT. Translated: CASSLRGGSDTGELFF. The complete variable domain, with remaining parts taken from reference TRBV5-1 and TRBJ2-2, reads KAGVTQTPRYLIKTRGQQVTLSCSPISGHRSVSWYQQTPGQGLQFLFEYFSETQRNKGNFPGRFSGRQFSNSRSEMNVSTLELGDSALYLCASSLRGGSDTGELFFGEGSRLTVL.

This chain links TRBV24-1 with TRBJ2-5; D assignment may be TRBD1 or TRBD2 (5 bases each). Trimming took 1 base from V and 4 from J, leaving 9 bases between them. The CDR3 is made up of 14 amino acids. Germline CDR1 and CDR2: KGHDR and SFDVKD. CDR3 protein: CATSDFRDRETQYF. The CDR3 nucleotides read TGTGCCACCAGTGATTTCCGGGACCGAGAGACCCAGTACTTC.

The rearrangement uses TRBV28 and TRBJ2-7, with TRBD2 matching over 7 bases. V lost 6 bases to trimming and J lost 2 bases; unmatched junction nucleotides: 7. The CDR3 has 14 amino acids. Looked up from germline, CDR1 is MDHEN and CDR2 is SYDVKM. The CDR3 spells CASRTTSPTYEQYF. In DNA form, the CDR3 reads TGTGCCAGCAGAACGACTAGCCCCACCTACGAGCAGTACTTC. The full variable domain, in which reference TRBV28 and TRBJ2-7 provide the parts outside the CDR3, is DVKVTQSSRYLVKRTGEKVFLECVQDMDHENMFWYRQDPGLGLRLIYFSYDVKMKEKGDIPEGYSVSREKKERFSLILESASTNQTSMYLCASRTTSPTYEQYFGPGTRLTVT.

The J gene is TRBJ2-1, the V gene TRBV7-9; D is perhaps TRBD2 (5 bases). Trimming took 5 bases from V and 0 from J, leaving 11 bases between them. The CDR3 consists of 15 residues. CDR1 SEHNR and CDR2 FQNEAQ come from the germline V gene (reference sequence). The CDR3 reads CASSPAVSSYNEQFF. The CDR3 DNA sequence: TGTGCCAGCAGCCCAGCGGTAAGCTCCTACAATGAGCAGTTCTTC.

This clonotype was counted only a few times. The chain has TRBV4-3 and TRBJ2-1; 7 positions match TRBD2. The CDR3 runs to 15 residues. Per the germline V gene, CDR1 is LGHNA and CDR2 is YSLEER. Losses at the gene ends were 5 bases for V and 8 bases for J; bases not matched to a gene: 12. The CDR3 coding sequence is TGCGCCAGCAGCGGCTCGGCGGGAGCCTCGGATGAGCAGTTCTTC. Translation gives CASSGSAGASDEQFF.

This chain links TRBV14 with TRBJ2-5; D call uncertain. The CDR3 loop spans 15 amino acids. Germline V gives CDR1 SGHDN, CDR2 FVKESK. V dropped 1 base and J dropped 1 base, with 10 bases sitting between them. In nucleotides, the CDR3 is TGTGCCAGCAGCCAAGGTATACGAACCCAAGAGACCCAGTACTTC. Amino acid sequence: CASSQGIRTQETQYF.

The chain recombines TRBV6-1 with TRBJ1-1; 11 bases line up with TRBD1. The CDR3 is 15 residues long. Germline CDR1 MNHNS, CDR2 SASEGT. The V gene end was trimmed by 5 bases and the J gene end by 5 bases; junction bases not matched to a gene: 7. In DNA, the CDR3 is TGTGCCAGCAGTCCAAGGGGGACAGGGGGTACTGAAGCTTTCTTT. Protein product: CASSPRGTGGTEAFF.